These 21 T cell receptor beta chains were sequenced from one sample in a study of T cell repertoires in cytomegalovirus infection. No antigens are known for them. TCRdb independently ran MiXCR on the reads; one entry per CDR3 protein. The sample holds a few hundred thousand distinct CDR3 sequences, approximately 22% seen once. The source material was cultured PBMCs, sampled from culture after CMV antigen stimulation. These receptors were collected from a human donor in good health (CMV status not recorded). Some clones in this sample may be carry-over from other donors' samples.

The J gene is TRBJ2-1, the V gene TRBV12-3 or TRBV12-4; no reliable D call. V lost 0 bases and J 0 bases, leaving 3 bases between the germline ends. The CDR3 length is 14 residues. The CDR3 here is CASSLANSYNEQFF. CDR3 coding DNA: TGTGCCAGCAGTTTAGCCAACTCCTACAATGAGCAGTTCTTC.

This clonotype has a handful of counts. The chain employs TRBV20-1 and TRBJ2-1; 7 nucleotides agree with TRBD2. The CDR3 runs 15 residues. After removal of 1 base from V and 3 bases from J, the junction contained 6 bases not matched to a gene. Germline V gene lookup returns CDR1 DFQATT and CDR2 SNEGSKA (reference sequence). Here the CDR3 reads CSARGAGADYNEQFF. The CDR3 bases are TGCAGTGCTAGAGGGGCGGGAGCGGACTACAATGAGCAGTTCTTC.

This chain uses TRBV20-1 with TRBJ2-3; D gene uncertain. Deletions cut 5 bases from V and 0 bases from J, with 9 bases between. The germline gives CDR1 DFQATT, CDR2 SNEGSKA (reference sequence). CDR3 length: 13 amino acids. The CDR3 is CSAPPQSTDTQYF. For the CDR3, the DNA is TGCAGTGCTCCCCCGCAGAGCACAGATACGCAGTATTTT.

This CDR3 is CASSLPTSGGKRYEQFF. The CDR3 DNA follows: TGTGCCAGCAGTTTACCCACTAGCGGGGGCAAACGGTATGAGCAGTTCTTC. This rearrangement joins TRBV27 to TRBJ2-1; 11 nucleotides match TRBD2. J gave up 8 bases and V 2 bases, and 11 bases lay outside the gene matches. The CDR3 is 17 amino acids. The germline V gene has CDR1 MNHEY and CDR2 SMNVEV (reference sequence).

The chain joins TRBV20-1 to TRBJ2-3; 8 nucleotides line up with TRBD2. The V segment lost 0 bases and the J segment 12 bases; nucleotides outside the gene matches: 8. CDR3 size: 13 residues. Germline V lookup: CDR1 DFQATT, CDR2 SNEGSKA (reference sequence). CDR3 loop: CSARDPLAGVQYF. The CDR3 nucleotides are TGCAGTGCTAGAGATCCCCTAGCGGGCGTCCAGTATTTT.

This clonotype was seen more than once but under ten times. V usage is TRBV19 and J usage is TRBJ1-6; D remains ambiguous. V was trimmed by 5 bases and J by 7 bases, leaving 12 bases between them. Germline V lookup: CDR1 LNHDA, CDR2 SQIVND (reference sequence). This CDR3 spans 14 amino acids. The CDR3 here is CASSSDSRNSPLHF. CDR3 bases: TGTGCCAGTAGTTCCGACTCGCGGAATTCACCCCTCCACTTT.

This sequence joins TRBV6-6 and TRBJ2-1; the D is unclear. CDR3 length: 17 amino acids. The V end was cut by 3 bases, the J end by 10 bases, with 25 bases between. Germline CDR1 reads MNHNY; CDR2 reads SVGAGI (reference sequence). CDR3 sequence (DNA): TGTGCCAGCAGTTATACCCCCGGGCTCCTGGTAACTGGGGAGCAGTTCTTC. As protein: CASSYTPGLLVTGEQFF.

The rearrangement joins TRBV20-1 to TRBJ1-6; possibly TRBD1 for D (5 bases). The germline V and J ends were trimmed by 6 bases and 7 bases, with 16 bases remaining between them. Germline V CDR1 and CDR2: DFQATT, SNEGSKA (reference sequence). The CDR3 sequence is 14 residues long. The CDR3 bases are TGCAGTGCAGTAGTGGACAAAAGAAATTCACCCCTCCACTTT. Its translation: CSAVVDKRNSPLHF.

A remark on this clonotype: A read error is possible here, since a much larger clone lies one base away. The chain carries TRBV7-2 and TRBJ1-1, with 11 bases lining up with TRBD1. This CDR3 is 15 amino acids long. The germline V gene encodes CDR1 SGHTA and CDR2 FQGNSA. The CDR3 region has the DNA TGTGCCGGCAGCCGGGACAGGGGGTCGAACACTGAAGCTTTCTTT. Translation: CAGSRDRGSNTEAFF.

The gene calls are TRBV10-3 and TRBJ2-1; D might be TRBD1 (5 bases). Trimming left V 6 bases short and J 4 bases short, with 13 bases between. Germline assignment: CDR1 ENHRY and CDR2 SYGVKD. CDR3 length equals 14 residues. This CDR3 reads CAIRGPPPYNEQFF. Written as DNA, the CDR3 is TGTGCCATCAGGGGGCCCCCTCCATACAATGAGCAGTTCTTC.

In this sample, this clonotype turned up many times. The V call is TRBV7-2, the J call TRBJ2-7; D call uncertain. This CDR3 region has 14 residues. From germline, CDR1 is SGHTA and CDR2 FQGNSA. V shed 1 base and J shed 6 bases, with 13 bases lying between them. CDR3: CASSLVPTGSEQYF. The CDR3 DNA reads TGTGCCAGCAGCTTAGTGCCCACCGGAAGCGAGCAGTACTTC.

The rearrangement links TRBV9 to TRBJ2-5; TRBD2 matches at 9 bases. V lost 4 bases and J lost 3; bases outside the gene matches: 13. Germline loops: CDR1 SGDLS, CDR2 YYNGEE. The CDR3 consists of 17 residues. The CDR3 DNA reads as TGTGCCAGCAGCCAAAGCGATGGACTAGCGACAGAAGAGACCCAGTACTTC. Its protein is CASSQSDGLATEETQYF.

The chain has TRBV7-8 and TRBJ2-1; a possible D gene is TRBD2 (6 bases). Germline CDR1 is SGHVS and CDR2 is FQNEAQ. This CDR3 has 15 residues. V was cut by 6 bases and J by 0 bases, with 12 bases left in between. In DNA, the CDR3 is TGTGCCAGCAGGAGGGACTTCGGCTCCTACAATGAGCAGTTCTTC. Translation: CASRRDFGSYNEQFF.

Many counts were recorded for this clonotype. This sequence joins TRBV7-2 and TRBJ1-5; TRBD1 matches 9 bases. The ends lost 4 bases at V and 3 bases at J; junction bases unmatched: 4. The germline V gene encodes CDR1 SGHTA and CDR2 FQGNSA. This CDR3 spans 15 amino acids. CDR3 nucleotides: TGTGCCAGCAGCTCAAAACAGGGGGCCAATCAGCCCCAGCATTTT. It is translated as CASSSKQGANQPQHF.

This rearrangement joins TRBV10-3 to TRBJ1-5; D gene uncertain. The CDR3 contains 15 residues. The germline V gene has CDR1 ENHRY and CDR2 SYGVKD. Trimming took off 1 base at V and 0 bases at J, with 7 bases between the two ends. The CDR3 sequence is CAISEYGNSNQPQHF. The DNA for the CDR3 is TGTGCCATCAGTGAGTACGGGAATAGCAATCAGCCCCAGCATTTT.

This clonotype was detected many times. This chain connects TRBV7-2 to TRBJ2-7; 11 bases map to TRBD2. V lost 5 bases, J lost 4 bases, and 7 bases stayed unmatched. CDR1 and CDR2 from the germline V gene are SGHTA and FQGNSA. This CDR3 region has 15 residues. The CDR3 sequence: CASSAGLAGGYEQYF. The CDR3, as DNA: TGTGCCAGCAGCGCCGGGCTAGCGGGGGGATACGAGCAGTACTTC. Full variable domain (outside the CDR3, taken from reference TRBV7-2 and TRBJ2-7): GAGVSQSPSNKVTEKGKDVELRCDPISGHTALYWYRQSLGQGLEFLIYFQGNSAPDKSGLPSDRFSAERTGGSVSTLTIQRTQQEDSAVYLCASSAGLAGGYEQYFGPGTRLTVT.

The sample holds many counts of this clonotype. V usage is TRBV7-2 and J usage is TRBJ2-2; D might be TRBD1 (6 bases). The CDR3 spans 14 residues. The germline CDR1 and CDR2 sequences are SGHTA and FQGNSA. Trimming took off 6 bases at V and 2 bases at J, with 10 bases between the two ends. The CDR3 DNA is TGTGCCAGCAGACGGACAGAAAACACCGGGGAGCTGTTTTTT. Its translation is CASRRTENTGELFF.

This clonotype has at least ten counts. The chain combines TRBV11-2 with TRBJ1-3; 7 nucleotides line up with TRBD1. Germline V CDR1 and CDR2: SGHAT, FQNNGV. The CDR3 covers 17 residues. J was trimmed by 1 base and V by 5 bases; bases with no gene match: 11. DNA for the CDR3: TGTGCCAGCAGCCCCCGGACAGGACTAGCTTCTGGAAACACCATATATTTT. It codes for CASSPRTGLASGNTIYF.

J is TRBJ2-3 and V is TRBV10-1; TRBD2 aligns across 9 bases. V trimming: 3 bases; J trimming: 0 bases; junction bases outside the gene matches: 1. Germline loops: CDR1 WNHNN, CDR2 SYGVQD (reference sequence). The CDR3 loop spans 15 amino acids. CDR3 protein: CASSDAGGSTDTQYF. The CDR3 DNA is TGCGCCAGCAGTGATGCGGGAGGGAGCACAGATACGCAGTATTTT.

The chain joins TRBV7-9 to TRBJ1-2, with D tentatively TRBD1 (5 bases). V shed 1 base and J shed 8 bases, with 11 bases lying between them. The CDR3 runs to 13 residues. Germline CDR1 is SEHNR and CDR2 is FQNEAQ (reference sequence). The CDR3 loop reads CASSLGQGQGYTF. The CDR3 DNA is TGTGCCAGCAGCTTAGGTCAGGGCCAAGGCTACACCTTC.

At least ten counts were recorded for this clonotype. V gene TRBV7-8 combines with J gene TRBJ2-3; 8 positions agree with TRBD2. This CDR3 contains 16 residues. Looked up from germline, CDR1 is SGHVS and CDR2 is FQNEAQ. Unmatched junction bases numbered 9, after V lost 7 bases and J lost 0 bases. In DNA form, the CDR3 reads TGTGCCAGCACTTTAGCGGGAACCATGAGCACAGATACGCAGTATTTT. Its protein product is CASTLAGTMSTDTQYF.